This is a list of T cell receptor beta chains from one sample in a study of cytomegalovirus exposure and HLA in healthy donors. Profiling relied on immunoSEQ multiplex PCR, and the TCRdb table lists in-frame clones only, not all of them. Here the sample spans approximately 150,000 clones, around 79% being singletons. The sequencing input was PBMCs. The source of these receptors is a human donor in good health. The CDR3 runs from the conserved cysteine through the conserved F or W. The D gene is left open where the match is weak. Rows give clone size only sometimes, using once, few, many, or a class for an expanded clone.

CDR3aa: CASRGELNSPLHF
CDR3nt: TGTGCCAGCAGGGGCGAACTGAATTCACCCCTCCACTTT
abundance: .
j_gene: TRBJ1-6
v_gene: TRBV2
d_gene: .

CDR3aa: CAISELPGGVAGELFF
CDR3nt: TGTGCCATCAGTGAGCTGCCAGGGGGTGTAGCCGGGGAGCTGTTTTTT
abundance: .
j_gene: TRBJ2-2
v_gene: TRBV10-3
d_gene: TRBD1

CDR3aa: CASSYSGVLYEQYF
CDR3nt: TGTGCCAGCAGTTACTCAGGGGTTCTCTACGAGCAGTACTTC
abundance: .
j_gene: TRBJ2-7
v_gene: TRBV6-5
d_gene: .

CDR3aa: CAGSSGYHYEQYF
CDR3nt: TGTGCCGGCTCTAGCGGATACCACTACGAGCAGTACTTC
abundance: .
j_gene: TRBJ2-7
v_gene: TRBV7-2
d_gene: TRBD2

CDR3aa: CASSLRLDYEQYF
CDR3nt: TGTGCCAGCAGCCTAAGACTGGACTACGAGCAGTACTTC
abundance: .
j_gene: TRBJ2-7
v_gene: TRBV5-4
d_gene: .

CDR3aa: CASSYSSEGNTIYF
CDR3nt: TGTGCCAGCAGTTACTCGTCGGAGGGAAACACCATATATTTT
abundance: few
j_gene: TRBJ1-3
v_gene: TRBV6-5
d_gene: .

CDR3aa: CAWQGSPSSYNEQFF
CDR3nt: TGTGCCTGGCAGGGGTCTCCGAGCTCCTACAATGAGCAGTTCTTC
abundance: .
j_gene: TRBJ2-1
v_gene: TRBV30
d_gene: .

CDR3aa: CAWRRTVLPNYGYTF
CDR3nt: TGTGCCTGGAGGCGGACAGTCCTTCCTAACTATGGCTACACCTTC
abundance: few
j_gene: TRBJ1-2
v_gene: TRBV30
d_gene: .

CDR3aa: CASSLAGTRNYGYTF
CDR3nt: TGTGCCAGCAGCTTAGCGGGGACACGAAACTATGGCTACACCTTC
abundance: .
j_gene: TRBJ1-2
v_gene: TRBV13
d_gene: .

CDR3aa: CATFEYYGYTF
CDR3nt: TGTGCCACGTTCGAGTACTATGGCTACACCTTC
abundance: .
j_gene: TRBJ1-2
v_gene: TRBV28
d_gene: .

CDR3aa: CASSPGGEYYNEQFF
CDR3nt: TGTGCCAGCAGCCCCGGGGGGGAATACTACAATGAGCAGTTCTTC
abundance: .
j_gene: TRBJ2-1
v_gene: TRBV11-3
d_gene: TRBD2

CDR3aa: CASMVRGPDSGTEAFF
CDR3nt: TGTGCCAGCATGGTGCGGGGGCCCGATTCGGGCACTGAAGCTTTCTTT
abundance: .
j_gene: TRBJ1-1
v_gene: TRBV27
d_gene: .

CDR3aa: CASRGLAKNTGELFF
CDR3nt: TGTGCCAGCAGAGGACTAGCAAAGAACACCGGGGAGCTGTTTTTT
abundance: .
j_gene: TRBJ2-2
v_gene: TRBV27
d_gene: TRBD2

CDR3aa: CASYHQGIPTDTQYF
CDR3nt: TGTGCCAGCTATCACCAGGGGATCCCCACAGATACGCAGTATTTT
abundance: .
j_gene: TRBJ2-3
v_gene: TRBV7-9
d_gene: .

CDR3aa: CASSLAGGNTGELFF
CDR3nt: TGTGCCAGCAGTCTAGCGGGAGGGAACACCGGGGAGCTGTTTTTT
abundance: few
j_gene: TRBJ2-2
v_gene: TRBV6-1
d_gene: TRBD2

CDR3aa: CASSWGVGSYEQYF
CDR3nt: TGTGCCAGCAGCTGGGGAGTAGGGTCCTACGAGCAGTACTTC
abundance: .
j_gene: TRBJ2-7
v_gene: TRBV5-6
d_gene: .

CDR3aa: CASSATGVAYGYTF
CDR3nt: TGTGCCAGCAGCGCGACAGGGGTGGCCTATGGCTACACCTTC
abundance: .
j_gene: TRBJ1-2
v_gene: TRBV7-9
d_gene: TRBD1

CDR3aa: CASSYQARSNTEAFF
CDR3nt: TGTGCCAGTAGTTATCAGGCCAGATCGAACACTGAAGCTTTCTTT
abundance: .
j_gene: TRBJ1-1
v_gene: TRBV19
d_gene: .

CDR3aa: CASSNTGRGGEAQHF
CDR3nt: TGTGCCAGCAGTAACACAGGGAGGGGAGGTGAGGCCCAGCATTTT
abundance: once
j_gene: TRBJ1-5
v_gene: TRBV6-6
d_gene: .

CDR3aa: CASSSTGGYQPQHF
CDR3nt: TGTGCCAGCAGTTCGACAGGGGGCTATCAGCCCCAGCATTTT
abundance: .
j_gene: TRBJ1-5
v_gene: TRBV27
d_gene: TRBD1

CDR3aa: CASSFGGAGGAYEQYF
CDR3nt: TGTGCCAGCAGTTTCGGAGGGGCGGGAGGTGCCTACGAGCAGTACTTC
abundance: .
j_gene: TRBJ2-7
v_gene: TRBV5-4
d_gene: TRBD2

CDR3aa: CASSSSGLAGSSRYF
CDR3nt: TGTGCCAGCAGCTCTTCGGGACTAGCGGGGTCGTCCAGGTACTTC
abundance: .
j_gene: TRBJ2-5
v_gene: TRBV7-9
d_gene: TRBD2

CDR3aa: CASSGGGYSNQPQHF
CDR3nt: TGTGCCAGCAGTGGCGGGGGATATAGCAATCAGCCCCAGCATTTT
abundance: .
j_gene: TRBJ1-5
v_gene: TRBV2
d_gene: .

CDR3aa: CASSRLAGASEQYF
CDR3nt: TGTGCCAGCAGCCGACTAGCGGGAGCGAGCGAGCAGTACTTC
abundance: few
j_gene: TRBJ2-7
v_gene: TRBV28
d_gene: TRBD2

CDR3aa: CASTPVGGRSGSTDTQYF
CDR3nt: TGTGCCAGCACCCCCGTAGGAGGGAGGAGCGGGAGCACAGATACGCAGTATTTT
abundance: .
j_gene: TRBJ2-3
v_gene: TRBV28
d_gene: .

CDR3aa: CASSLGLADYEQYF
CDR3nt: TGTGCCAGCAGCTTAGGACTAGCGGACTACGAGCAGTACTTC
abundance: .
j_gene: TRBJ2-7
v_gene: TRBV5-6
d_gene: TRBD2

CDR3aa: CASSSGQAGGYNEQFF
CDR3nt: TGTGCCAGCAGTTCAGGACAGGCCGGAGGTTACAATGAGCAGTTCTTC
abundance: few
j_gene: TRBJ2-1
v_gene: TRBV6-5
d_gene: TRBD1

CDR3aa: CSSSRAPYGYTF
CDR3nt: TGTTCCAGCAGCCGAGCCCCCTATGGCTACACCTTC
abundance: .
j_gene: TRBJ1-2
v_gene: TRBV7-9
d_gene: .

CDR3aa: CSVGTSGRPSRYNEQFF
CDR3nt: TGCAGCGTCGGGACTAGCGGGAGGCCCTCTAGATACAATGAGCAGTTCTTC
abundance: .
j_gene: TRBJ2-1
v_gene: TRBV29-1
d_gene: TRBD2

CDR3aa: CASSLLGNSYEQYF
CDR3nt: TGTGCCAGCAGTCTCCTCGGGAACTCCTACGAGCAGTACTTC
abundance: .
j_gene: TRBJ2-7
v_gene: TRBV27
d_gene: .

CDR3aa: CASSPGGTPDTQYF
CDR3nt: TGCGCCAGCAGCCCGGGTGGGACTCCAGATACGCAGTATTTT
abundance: .
j_gene: TRBJ2-3
v_gene: TRBV5-1
d_gene: .

CDR3aa: CAWGVGQGVADTQYF
CDR3nt: TGTGCCTGGGGTGTTGGGCAGGGGGTCGCAGATACGCAGTATTTT
abundance: .
j_gene: TRBJ2-3
v_gene: TRBV30
d_gene: TRBD1

CDR3aa: CASRGAGNQPQHF
CDR3nt: TGTGCCAGCCGGGGGGCGGGCAATCAGCCCCAGCATTTT
abundance: .
j_gene: TRBJ1-5
v_gene: TRBV28
d_gene: .

CDR3aa: CASSLAGRTGTDGYTF
CDR3nt: TGTGCCAGCAGCTTAGCAGGGAGGACAGGGACTGATGGCTACACCTTC
abundance: .
j_gene: TRBJ1-2
v_gene: TRBV7-9
d_gene: TRBD1

CDR3aa: CASSQGGRETNEKLFF
CDR3nt: TGTGCCAGCAGCCAAGGAGGGCGCGAGACTAATGAAAAACTGTTTTTT
abundance: .
j_gene: TRBJ1-4
v_gene: TRBV4-2
d_gene: .

CDR3aa: CAWSEGTSSYEQYF
CDR3nt: TGTGCCTGGAGTGAGGGGACTAGCTCCTACGAGCAGTACTTC
abundance: .
j_gene: TRBJ2-7
v_gene: TRBV30
d_gene: TRBD2

CDR3aa: CASSGTGQGTNLHTEAFF
CDR3nt: TGTGCCAGCAGCGGGACCGGACAGGGAACAAACCTCCACACTGAAGCTTTCTTT
abundance: few
j_gene: TRBJ1-1
v_gene: TRBV5-4
d_gene: TRBD1

CDR3aa: CASSEAAPPGYPF
CDR3nt: TGTGCCAGCAGTGAAGCCGCTCCTCCAGGCTACCCCTTC
abundance: .
j_gene: TRBJ1-2
v_gene: TRBV2
d_gene: .

CDR3aa: CASSLGTSRRETQYF
CDR3nt: TGTGCCAGCAGCTTAGGGACTAGTAGGCGAGAGACCCAGTACTTC
abundance: .
j_gene: TRBJ2-5
v_gene: TRBV7-2
d_gene: TRBD2

CDR3aa: CASSFIGGNTEAFF
CDR3nt: TGTGCCAGCAGCTTTATAGGGGGAAACACTGAAGCTTTCTTT
abundance: .
j_gene: TRBJ1-1
v_gene: TRBV11-2
d_gene: .

CDR3aa: CASSQSASRGLPNYGYPF
CDR3nt: TGTGCCAGCAGCCAAAGCGCTTCCCGGGGGTTACCTAACTATGGCTACCCCTTC
abundance: .
j_gene: TRBJ1-2
v_gene: TRBV14
d_gene: .

CDR3aa: CATSRSGLAGGSSYNEQFF
CDR3nt: TGTGCCACCAGCAGATCTGGACTAGCGGGGGGCAGCTCCTACAATGAGCAGTTCTTC
abundance: .
j_gene: TRBJ2-1
v_gene: TRBV15
d_gene: TRBD2

CDR3aa: CASSQNGGRDGYTF
CDR3nt: TGTGCCAGCAGCCAAAATGGGGGCAGGGATGGCTACACCTTC
abundance: few
j_gene: TRBJ1-2
v_gene: TRBV7-9
d_gene: .

CDR3aa: CASSSRSGEQFF
CDR3nt: TGCGCCAGCAGCTCGAGGAGCGGAGAGCAGTTCTTC
abundance: .
j_gene: TRBJ2-1
v_gene: TRBV10-2
d_gene: .

CDR3aa: CASMTGWVPYEQYF
CDR3nt: TGTGCCAGCATGACGGGATGGGTTCCCTACGAGCAGTACTTC
abundance: .
j_gene: TRBJ2-7
v_gene: TRBV6-1
d_gene: .

CDR3aa: CASSLAQGNSYEQYF
CDR3nt: TGTGCCAGCAGCTTAGCACAGGGAAATTCCTACGAGCAGTACTTC
abundance: .
j_gene: TRBJ2-7
v_gene: TRBV7-9
d_gene: .

CDR3aa: CASSQSGGSGSNQPQHF
CDR3nt: TGTGCCAGCAGCCAATCCGGGGGTTCTGGTAGCAATCAGCCCCAGCATTTT
abundance: .
j_gene: TRBJ1-5
v_gene: TRBV7-2
d_gene: .

CDR3aa: CASSLTGGRAFF
CDR3nt: TGTGCCAGCAGCTTGACAGGGGGACGGGCTTTCTTT
abundance: .
j_gene: TRBJ1-1
v_gene: TRBV5-6
d_gene: TRBD1

CDR3aa: CASNKMTGPNEKLFF
CDR3nt: TGTGCCAGTAACAAAATGACAGGACCTAATGAAAAACTGTTTTTT
abundance: .
j_gene: TRBJ1-4
v_gene: TRBV19
d_gene: .

CDR3aa: CASSEVTGRLAAHEQFF
CDR3nt: TGTGCCAGCAGTGAAGTAACGGGCAGACTAGCGGCCCATGAGCAGTTCTTC
abundance: .
j_gene: TRBJ2-1
v_gene: TRBV2
d_gene: TRBD2